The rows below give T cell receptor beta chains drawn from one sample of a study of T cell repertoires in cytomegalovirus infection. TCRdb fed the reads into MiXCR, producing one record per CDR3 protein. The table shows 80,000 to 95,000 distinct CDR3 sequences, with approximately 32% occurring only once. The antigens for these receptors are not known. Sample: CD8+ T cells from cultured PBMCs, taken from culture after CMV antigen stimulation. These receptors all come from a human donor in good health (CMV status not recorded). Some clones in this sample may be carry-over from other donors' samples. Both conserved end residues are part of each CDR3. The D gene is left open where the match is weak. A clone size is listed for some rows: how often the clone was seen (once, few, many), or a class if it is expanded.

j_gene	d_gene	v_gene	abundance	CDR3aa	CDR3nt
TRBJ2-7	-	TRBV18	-	CASSHLDSLNEQYF	TGTGCCAGCTCACACCTGGACAGCCTCAACGAGCAGTACTTC
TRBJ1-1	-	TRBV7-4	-	CASSFVENTEAFF	TGTGCCAGCAGCTTTGTGGAGAACACTGAAGCTTTCTTT
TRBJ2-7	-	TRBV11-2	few	CASSLYYTPGEGEQYF	TGTGCCAGCAGCTTATATTACACCCCAGGGGAGGGCGAGCAGTACTTC
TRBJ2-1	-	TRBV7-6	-	CASSSDRASSTPVNEQFF	TGTGCCAGCAGCTCAGATCGGGCTAGCAGTACTCCGGTCAATGAGCAGTTCTTC
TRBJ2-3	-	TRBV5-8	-	CASSALRVMDTQYF	TGTGCCAGCAGCGCACTCAGGGTTATGGATACGCAGTATTTT
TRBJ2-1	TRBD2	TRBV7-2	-	CASSFPLRTSGDLDYNEQFF	TGTGCCAGCAGCTTCCCCCTCCGAACTAGCGGGGACCTCGACTACAATGAGCAGTTCTTC
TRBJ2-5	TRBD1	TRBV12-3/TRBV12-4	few	CASSLVGQGVETQYF	TGTGCCAGCAGTTTAGTAGGGCAGGGGGTGGAGACCCAGTACTTC
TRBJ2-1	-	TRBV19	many	CASSILSRGDNEQFF	TGTGCCAGTAGTATTCTCAGCAGGGGGGACAATGAGCAGTTCTTC
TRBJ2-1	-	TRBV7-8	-	CASRPGNNEQFF	TGTGCCAGCAGACCCGGGAACAATGAGCAGTTCTTC
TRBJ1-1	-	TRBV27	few	CASSASGGASTEAFF	TGTGCCAGCAGTGCTTCGGGGGGCGCGAGCACTGAAGCTTTCTTT
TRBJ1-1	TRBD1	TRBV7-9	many	CASSSWDRGYVNTEAFF	TGTGCCAGCAGCTCATGGGACAGGGGTTACGTGAACACTGAAGCTTTCTTT
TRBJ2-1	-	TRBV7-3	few	CASSSTPSSYNEQFF	TGTGCCAGCAGCTCGACACCCAGCTCCTACAATGAGCAGTTCTTC
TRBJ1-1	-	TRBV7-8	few	CASSGGKTVSAFF	TGTGCCAGCAGCGGTGGGAAGACAGTTAGTGCTTTCTTT
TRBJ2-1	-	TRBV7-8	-	CASSVRWDVQFF	TGTGCCAGCAGCGTTAGGTGGGATGTGCAGTTCTTC
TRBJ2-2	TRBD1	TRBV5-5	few	CASSFYAGTGTTGELFF	TGTGCCAGCAGCTTCTACGCCGGGACAGGGACTACCGGGGAGCTGTTTTTT
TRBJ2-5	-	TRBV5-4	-	CASSEGGSQETQYF	TGTGCCAGCAGCGAGGGGGGGAGCCAAGAGACCCAGTACTTC
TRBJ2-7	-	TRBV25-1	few	CASSAISGPMDEQYF	TGTGCCAGCAGTGCCATTTCGGGGCCCATGGACGAGCAGTACTTC
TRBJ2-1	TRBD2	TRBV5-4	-	CASSSTGGDPYNEQFF	TGTGCCAGCAGCTCGACGGGGGGAGACCCCTACAATGAGCAGTTCTTC
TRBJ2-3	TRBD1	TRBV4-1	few	CASSLRDRETDTQYF	TGCGCCAGCAGCCTCCGGGACAGGGAAACAGATACGCAGTATTTT
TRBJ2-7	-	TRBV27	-	CASSPSLGDGAPYEQYF	TGTGCCAGCAGCCCGAGTTTAGGGGACGGGGCCCCCTACGAGCAGTACTTC
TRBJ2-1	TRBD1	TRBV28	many	CASSIGTGGLDEQFF	TGTGCCAGCAGCATTGGGACAGGGGGTCTCGATGAGCAGTTCTTC
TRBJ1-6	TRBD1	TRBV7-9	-	CASRPSTGNSPLHF	TGTGCCAGCAGGCCCTCGACAGGGAATTCACCCCTCCACTTT
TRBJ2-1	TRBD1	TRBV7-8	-	CASSFRDRVHEQFF	TGTGCCAGCAGCTTCCGGGACAGGGTGCATGAGCAGTTCTTC
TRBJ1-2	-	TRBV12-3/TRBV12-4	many	CASSFPGVAPYGYTF	TGTGCCAGCAGTTTCCCGGGAGTCGCGCCCTATGGCTACACCTTC
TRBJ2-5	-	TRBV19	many	CASSIRTLGETQYF	TGTGCCAGTAGTATAAGAACACTGGGGGAGACCCAGTACTTC
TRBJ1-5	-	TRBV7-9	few	CASSLGRVGQPQHF	TGTGCCAGCAGCTTAGGCAGGGTCGGACAGCCCCAGCATTTT
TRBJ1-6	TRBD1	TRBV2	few	CASRMGQGGNSPLHF	TGTGCCAGCAGGATGGGACAGGGAGGTAATTCACCCCTCCACTTT
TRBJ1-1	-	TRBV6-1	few	CASIGWDAEAFF	TGTGCCAGCATTGGGTGGGACGCTGAAGCTTTCTTT
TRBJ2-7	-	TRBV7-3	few	CASSLTPQGGDEQYF	TGTGCCAGCAGCTTAACCCCACAGGGTGGGGACGAGCAGTACTTC
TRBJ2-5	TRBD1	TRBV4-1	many	CASSLGQGLQETQYF	TGCGCCAGCAGCCTCGGACAGGGGCTGCAAGAGACCCAGTACTTC
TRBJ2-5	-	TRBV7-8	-	CASTPTRTLQETQYF	TGTGCCAGCACCCCCACCCGGACTTTGCAAGAGACCCAGTACTTC
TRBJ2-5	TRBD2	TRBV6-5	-	CASSYYLAGAPGQETQYF	TGTGCCAGCAGTTACTATCTAGCGGGGGCGCCGGGCCAAGAGACCCAGTACTTC
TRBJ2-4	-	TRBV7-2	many	CASSLGAREGNIQYF	TGTGCCAGCAGCTTAGGGGCCAGGGAAGGAAACATTCAGTACTTC
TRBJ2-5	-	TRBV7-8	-	CASSDSGGETQYF	TGTGCCAGCAGCGACTCCGGGGGAGAGACCCAGTACTTC
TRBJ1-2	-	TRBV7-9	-	CASSPVDSPNYGYTF	TGTGCCAGCAGCCCCGTGGACAGCCCCAACTATGGCTACACCTTC
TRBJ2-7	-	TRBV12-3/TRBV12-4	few	CASSLGRGNEQYF	TGTGCCAGCAGTTTAGGTAGGGGCAACGAGCAGTACTTC
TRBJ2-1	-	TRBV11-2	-	CASSFDLGEQFF	TGTGCCAGCAGCTTCGACCTCGGTGAGCAGTTCTTC
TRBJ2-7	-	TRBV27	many	CASRGNGYEQYF	TGTGCCAGCAGAGGAAACGGCTACGAGCAGTACTTC
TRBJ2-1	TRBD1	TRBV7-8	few	CASSLFGTGGWNEQFF	TGTGCCAGCAGCTTATTCGGGACAGGGGGCTGGAATGAGCAGTTCTTC
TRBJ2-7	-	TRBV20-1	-	CSAKTGWNTYEQYF	TGCAGTGCCAAAACAGGGTGGAACACCTACGAGCAGTACTTC
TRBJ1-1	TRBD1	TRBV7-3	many	CASSSRQGTEAFF	TGTGCCAGCAGCTCTCGACAGGGTACTGAAGCTTTCTTT
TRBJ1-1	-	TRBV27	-	CASSLGPPLNTEAFF	TGTGCCAGCAGTCTCGGGCCACCTTTGAACACTGAAGCTTTCTTT
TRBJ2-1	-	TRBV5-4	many	CASSRGTTYNEQFF	TGTGCCAGCAGCCGCGGGACCACTTACAATGAGCAGTTCTTC
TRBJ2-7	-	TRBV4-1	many	CASSHGEGDYEQYF	TGCGCCAGCAGCCATGGGGAAGGAGACTACGAGCAGTACTTC
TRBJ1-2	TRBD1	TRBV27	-	CASSWTGNYGYTF	TGTGCCAGCAGCTGGACAGGGAACTATGGCTACACCTTC
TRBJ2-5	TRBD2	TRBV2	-	CASSEGPGLAGGTTQETQYF	TGTGCCAGCAGTGAAGGCCCCGGACTAGCGGGGGGTACTACCCAAGAGACCCAGTACTTC
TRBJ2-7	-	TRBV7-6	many	CASSLSSGPYEQYF	TGTGCCAGCAGCTTATCTTCGGGCCCTTACGAGCAGTACTTC
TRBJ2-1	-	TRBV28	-	CASSLLQSGRGYNEQFF	TGTGCCAGCAGTTTACTACAGTCTGGACGCGGATACAATGAGCAGTTCTTC
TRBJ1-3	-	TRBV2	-	CASGTPEFSGNTIYF	TGTGCCAGCGGGACACCGGAATTCTCTGGAAACACCATATATTTT
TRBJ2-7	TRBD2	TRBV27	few	CASSFSSGGVSYEQYF	TGTGCCAGCAGCTTCTCTAGCGGGGGGGTTTCCTACGAGCAGTACTTC